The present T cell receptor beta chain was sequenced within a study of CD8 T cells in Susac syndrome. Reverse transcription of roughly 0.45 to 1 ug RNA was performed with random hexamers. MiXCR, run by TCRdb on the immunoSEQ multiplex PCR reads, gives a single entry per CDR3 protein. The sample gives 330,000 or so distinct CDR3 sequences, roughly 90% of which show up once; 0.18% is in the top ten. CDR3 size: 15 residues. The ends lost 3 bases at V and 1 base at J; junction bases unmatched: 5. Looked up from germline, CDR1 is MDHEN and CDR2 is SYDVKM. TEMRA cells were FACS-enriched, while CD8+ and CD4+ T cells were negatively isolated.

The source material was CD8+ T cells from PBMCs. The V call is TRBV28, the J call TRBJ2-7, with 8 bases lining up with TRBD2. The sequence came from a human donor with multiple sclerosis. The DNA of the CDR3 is TGTGCCAGCAGTTTTAGGGGACTAGAATCCTACGAGCAGTACTTC. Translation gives CASSFRGLESYEQYF.